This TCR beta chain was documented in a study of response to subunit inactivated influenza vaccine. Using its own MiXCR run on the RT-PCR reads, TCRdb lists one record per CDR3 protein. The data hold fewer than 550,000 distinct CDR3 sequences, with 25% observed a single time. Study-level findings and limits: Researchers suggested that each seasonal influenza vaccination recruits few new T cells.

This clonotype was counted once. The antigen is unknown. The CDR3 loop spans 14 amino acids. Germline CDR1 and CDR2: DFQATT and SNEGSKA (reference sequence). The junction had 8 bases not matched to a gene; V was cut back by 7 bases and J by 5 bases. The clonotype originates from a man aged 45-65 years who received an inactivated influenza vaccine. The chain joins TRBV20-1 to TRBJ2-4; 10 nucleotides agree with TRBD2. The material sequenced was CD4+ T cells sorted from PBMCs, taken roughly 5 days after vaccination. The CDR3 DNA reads TGCAGTGGTACCGAAAGCGGGAGGGAAAACATTCAGTACTTC. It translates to CSGTESGRENIQYF.